This entry is about one T cell receptor (beta chain). Its target is not known. Trimming took off 3 bases at V and 5 bases at J, with 11 bases between the two ends. This CDR3 has 14 residues. CDR1 and CDR2 from the germline V gene are SGDLS and YYNGEE. The sample belongs to a study of cytomegalovirus exposure and HLA in healthy donors. Study outcomes and limitations: TCR sequences were mostly rare, though some public TCRs occurred in many donors. A later analysis showed that HLA-associated TCR beta chains had undergone more clonal expansion than equally common others.

A multiplex PCR was run with 60 Vbeta primers and 13 Jbeta primers. TCRdb's table, derived via immunoSEQ multiplex PCR, lists solely in-frame clones and lacks some. The sample contains about 92,000 clones, 84% of which appear only once. This clonotype was obtained from a woman aged 18-30 years in good health and CMV-seropositive. The chain links TRBV9 to TRBJ2-2; tentatively, D is TRBD1 (6 bases). Sequenced: PBMCs. CDR3: CASSDLRGTGELFF. Written as DNA, the CDR3 is TGTGCCAGCAGCGATTTAAGGGGGACCGGGGAGCTGTTTTTT.